The clone carrying this T cell receptor (beta chain) was counted between two and nine times. This record belongs to a study of control samples from healthy donors and cancer patients. Repertoires were generated with immunoSEQ multiplex PCR, while TCRdb's copy carries only in-frame clones and drops some. This table holds about 220,000 clones, roughly 94% found once. The length of the CDR3 is 17 residues. V lost 6 bases to trimming and J lost 2 bases; unmatched junction nucleotides: 9. CDR1 and CDR2 from the germline V gene are ENHRY and SYGVKD. V usage is TRBV10-3 and J usage is TRBJ2-6, with TRBD2 identical over 8 bases. The receptor was isolated from a man aged 50 to 59 in good health. Sequencing used blood. DNA for the CDR3: TGTGCCATCAGACCGGGACTAGGGTTTGCTGGGGCCAACGTCCTGACTTTC. Amino acid sequence: CAIRPGLGFAGANVLTF.